The 20 T cell receptor beta chains below were found in one sample sequenced in a study of T-cell reconstitution after alpha-beta-depleted transplantation in children. This sample's TCRbeta library carried unique molecular identifier barcodes. TCRdb analysed the PCR reads with MiXCR anew, one entry per CDR3 protein. The sample has 490,000 or so distinct CDR3 sequences, under 15% seen once. Sample: PBMCs from the stem cell graft donor, taken from the stem cell graft. These TCRs come from a human donor who donated a stem cell graft to a child with combined immunodeficiency.

This clonotype was counted between two and nine times. The chain is built from TRBV5-1 and TRBJ2-2; D might be TRBD1 (6 bases). V shed 0 bases and J shed 7 bases, with 19 bases lying between them. The CDR3 consists of 17 residues. CDR1 is SGHRS, CDR2 YFSETQ, per germline. In DNA, the CDR3 is TGCGCCAGCAGCTTGGACCCCAGGGGAAGAGGTGGCGGGGAGCTGTTTTTT. It is translated as CASSLDPRGRGGGELFF. The full variable domain, its missing parts supplied by reference TRBV5-1 and TRBJ2-2, is KAGVTQTPRYLIKTRGQQVTLSCSPISGHRSVSWYQQTPGQGLQFLFEYFSETQRNKGNFPGRFSGRQFSNSRSEMNVSTLELGDSALYLCASSLDPRGRGGGELFFGEGSRLTVL.

The chain joins TRBV10-3 to TRBJ2-7, with no clear D. Germline CDR1 is ENHRY and CDR2 is SYGVKD. The CDR3 extends over 11 amino acids. Trimming took off 2 bases at V and 9 bases at J, with 8 bases between the two ends. The CDR3 sequence: CAISERVAQYF. The CDR3 bases are TGTGCCATCAGTGAGCGGGTAGCGCAGTACTTC.

The CDR3 DNA reads TGTGCCAGCAGGCCGGCTAGTATAAATGAGCAGTTCTTC. This translates into CASRPASINEQFF. This chain joins TRBV2 and TRBJ2-1; unclear D gene. The CDR3 has 13 amino acids. Germline-derived CDR1 and CDR2 are SNHLY and FYNNEI. With 6 bases removed from V and 7 bases from J, the gap between germline ends came to 13 bases. Drawing the rest from reference TRBV2 and TRBJ2-1, the complete variable domain is EPEVTQTPSHQVTQMGQEVILRCVPISNHLYFYWYRQILGQKVEFLVSFYNNEISEKSEIFDDQFSVERPDGSNFTLKIRSTKLEDSAMYFCASRPASINEQFFGPGTRLTVL.

This clonotype was observed a few times. The chain links TRBV20-1 to TRBJ1-1; 8 bases align to TRBD1. This CDR3 region has 13 residues. Germline V gives CDR1 DFQATT, CDR2 SNEGSKA (reference sequence). The trim removed 6 bases at V and 6 bases at J, leaving 9 bases unmatched. The CDR3 DNA is TGCAGTGCAACAGGGGGGCCGAGGCCTGAAGCTTTCTTT. It is translated as CSATGGPRPEAFF.

A few counts support this clonotype. The chain uses TRBV20-1 and TRBJ1-4; TRBD1 might be the D (5 bases). Trimming left V 6 bases short and J 6 bases short, with 17 bases between. This CDR3 is 14 amino acids long. The germline V gene has CDR1 DFQATT and CDR2 SNEGSKA (reference sequence). CDR3 DNA sequence: TGCAGTGCCGTGTGGGAGGGAGGGGATGAAAAACTGTTTTTT. This translates into CSAVWEGGDEKLFF.

In this sample, this clonotype turned up many times. The rearrangement joins TRBV7-3 to TRBJ1-1; perhaps TRBD1 as D (6 bases). Germline V gives CDR1 SGHTA, CDR2 FQGTGA. Trimming stripped 2 bases from V and 4 bases from J, with 11 bases between. The CDR3 totals 14 residues. DNA of the CDR3: TGTGCCAGCAGCTTACAGGGGAGGGTCACTGAAGCTTTCTTT. Amino acid sequence: CASSLQGRVTEAFF.

This clonotype was counted only a few times. The rearrangement joins TRBV6-2 or TRBV6-3 to TRBJ2-1, with a possible D match to TRBD1 (6 bases). The V and J ends lost 6 bases and 9 bases respectively, with 12 bases between them. This CDR3 spans 12 amino acids. The germline V gene encodes CDR1 MNHEY and CDR2 SVGEGT. CDR3 in amino acids: CASRTIGGEQFF. The CDR3 nucleotides are TGTGCCAGCAGAACCATAGGGGGTGAGCAGTTCTTC.

This clonotype was counted once. V and J are TRBV7-9 and TRBJ1-2, with 8 bases that match TRBD1. Germline lookup yields CDR1 SEHNR and CDR2 FQNEAQ (reference sequence). The CDR3 consists of 17 residues. J lost 5 bases, V lost 4 bases, and 15 bases had no gene match. As DNA, the CDR3 is TGTGCCAGCAGCTCACAGACAGGGGATCTCTCTCTTTATGGCTACACCTTC. It is translated as CASSSQTGDLSLYGYTF.

This clonotype has only a few counts. The rearrangement links TRBV7-3 to TRBJ2-5; 8 bases are a match to TRBD2. The CDR3 totals 14 residues. The V gene end was trimmed by 5 bases and the J gene end by 5 bases; junction bases not matched to a gene: 7. Per germline, CDR1 SGHTA and CDR2 FQGTGA. In DNA form, the CDR3 reads TGTGCCAGCAGCCCGGGGGGGGGCTGGGAGACCCAGTACTTC. Protein sequence: CASSPGGGWETQYF.

The J gene is TRBJ2-2, the V gene TRBV27; D might be TRBD2 (6 bases). The V gene lost 6 bases and the J gene lost 10 bases, with 21 bases spanning the gap. Per germline, CDR1 MNHEY and CDR2 SMNVEV (reference sequence). The CDR3 has 15 residues. Here the CDR3 reads CASSPSWQGGLELFF. In DNA form, the CDR3 reads TGTGCCAGCAGCCCAAGCTGGCAGGGAGGTCTGGAGCTGTTTTTT.

Regarding this clonotype: At one end, the junction sequence differs from germline, possibly due to a read error. In DNA, the CDR3 is TGTGCCATCTCATCCGGGACGGGACAGGGCTACACCTTC. It yields the protein CAISSGTGQGYTF. J is TRBJ1-2 and V is TRBV18; 7 bases match TRBD1. The CDR3 loop spans 13 amino acids. Per the germline V gene, CDR1 is KGHSH and CDR2 is LQKENI.

This clonotype was detected only a few times. The V call is TRBV12-3 or TRBV12-4, the J call TRBJ1-4; perhaps TRBD1 as D (5 bases). V was pared by 1 base and J by 7 bases, with 16 bases between. This CDR3 contains 16 residues. CDR3 sequence (DNA): TGTGCCAGCAGTTTAGGGTCCCCCGCCAGGGCTGAAAAACTGTTTTTT. It yields the protein CASSLGSPARAEKLFF.

CDR3 sequence: CATSREWSGDEQYF. CDR3 sequence (DNA): TGTGCCACCAGCAGAGAGTGGAGTGGGGACGAGCAGTACTTC. The chain links TRBV15 to TRBJ2-7; no clear D gene. The germline gives CDR1 LNHNV, CDR2 YYDKDF (reference sequence). Trimming stripped 0 bases from V and 5 bases from J, with 11 bases between. This CDR3 contains 14 residues. Full variable domain (remainder filled in from reference TRBV15 and TRBJ2-7): DAMVIQNPRYQVTQFGKPVTLSCSQTLNHNVMYWYQQKSSQAPKLLFHYYDKDFNNEADTPDNFQSRRPNTSFCFLDIRSPGLGDTAMYLCATSREWSGDEQYFGPGTRLTVT.

A few counts support this clonotype. The chain is built from TRBV5-1 and TRBJ2-2; a weak D match, TRBD2 (7 bases). Germline assignment: CDR1 SGHRS and CDR2 YFSETQ. This CDR3 comprises 15 residues. V was trimmed by 1 base and J by 3 bases, leaving 10 bases between them. The CDR3 DNA follows: TGCGCCAGCAGCTTGAGGGGGGGCGACACCGGGGAGCTGTTTTTT. Encoded protein: CASSLRGGDTGELFF.

This clonotype was counted many times. The chain employs TRBV11-3 and TRBJ2-3, with unresolved D. The CDR3 contains 17 residues. The V and J ends lost 4 bases and 0 bases respectively, with 17 bases between them. The germline V gene encodes CDR1 SGHNT and CDR2 YENEEA. CDR3 nucleotide sequence: TGTGCCAGCAGCTCCCCCGGCTTTGCCACTAGCACAGATACGCAGTATTTT. Its translation is CASSSPGFATSTDTQYF. Based on the CDR3 plus reference TRBV11-3 and TRBJ2-3, the full variable domain is EAGVVQSPRYKIIEKKQPVAFWCNPISGHNTLYWYLQNLGQGPELLIRYENEEAVDDSQLPKDRFSAERLKGVDSTLKIQPAELGDSAVYLCASSSPGFATSTDTQYFGPGTRLTVL.

This clonotype was detected a few times. The chain combines TRBV4-3 with TRBJ2-2, with D perhaps matching TRBD1 (6 bases). CDR1 is LGHNA and CDR2 is YSLEER in the germline V gene. Deletions cut 1 base from V and 0 bases from J, with 9 bases between. The CDR3 loop spans 16 amino acids. CDR3 nucleotide sequence: TGCGCCAGCAGCCAAGGTCAGGGGCCGAACACCGGGGAGCTGTTTTTT. Encoded protein: CASSQGQGPNTGELFF.

The chain uses TRBV5-4 and TRBJ2-3; 7 nucleotides agree with TRBD1. The trim removed 1 base at V and 0 bases at J, leaving 5 bases unmatched. This CDR3 is 16 amino acids long. Germline CDR1 is SGHNT and CDR2 is YYREEE (reference sequence). CDR3 DNA sequence: TGTGCCAGCAGCTTGAATATGGGACAGAGCACAGATACGCAGTATTTT. Translated: CASSLNMGQSTDTQYF.

This clonotype was seen a few times. CDR3 in amino acids: CASSPLSGQGTQYF. CDR3 DNA sequence: TGTGCCAGCAGTCCTTTGTCTGGGCAGGGTACGCAGTATTTT. This sequence joins TRBV12-3 or TRBV12-4 and TRBJ2-3; the D gene is possibly TRBD1 (5 bases). CDR3 length: 14 residues. The V and J ends lost 5 bases and 8 bases respectively, with 17 bases between them.

This clonotype has a handful of counts. The rearrangement joins TRBV10-2 to TRBJ1-1; a possible D gene is TRBD1 (5 bases). The CDR3 sequence is 15 residues long. Germline V lookup: CDR1 WSHSY, CDR2 SAAADI. The ends were cut back, 6 bases at V and 2 bases at J, with 16 bases in the middle. CDR3 in amino acids: CASSPVWGSNTEAFF. CDR3 DNA: TGCGCCAGCAGCCCTGTGTGGGGCAGTAACACTGAAGCTTTCTTT.

The chain couples TRBV19 to TRBJ2-3; 9 positions match TRBD1. CDR1 is LNHDA and CDR2 is SQIVND in the germline V gene (reference sequence). The CDR3 has 16 residues. The trim removed 7 bases at V and 2 bases at J, leaving 10 bases unmatched. Here the CDR3 DNA reads TGTGCCAGTACCATAGGGACAGGGAAAACCACAGATACGCAGTATTTT. Translated, it gives CASTIGTGKTTDTQYF.